The next 7 T cell receptor beta chains were all read from a single sample in a study of EBV T-cell therapy then PD-1 blockade in nasopharyngeal carcinoma. Treatment described: AdE1-LMPpoly-expanded autologous EBV-specific T-cell therapy followed by anti-PD-1 nivolumab. Antigens for these TCRs are unknown. Repertoires were generated with immunoSEQ multiplex PCR, while TCRdb's copy carries only in-frame clones and drops some. The repertoire consists of roughly 22,000 clones, with 82% occurring once and the leading ten covering around 24%. The sequences come from CD8+ T cells from blood, collected at day -245 from a patient whose treatment included autologous EBV-specific T cells and nivolumab. These receptors were taken from a man aged 35 to 55 with nasopharyngeal carcinoma.

This sequence joins TRBV21-1 and TRBJ1-5; the DNA was not compared with TRBD1, the D call given in the table. TRBV21-1 is tagged as a pseudogene. This CDR3 is 14 amino acids long. The CDR3, as DNA: TGTGCCAGCAGCAAAGCCAGGGGCAATCAGCCCCAGCATTTT. Its protein is CASSKARGNQPQHF.

The chain joins TRBV13 to TRBJ2-7; maybe TRBD1 (9 bases). Per the germline V gene, CDR1 is PRHDT and CDR2 is FYEKMQ (reference sequence). Trimming removed 4 bases from V and 4 bases from J, with 29 bases in between. The CDR3 loop spans 19 amino acids. DNA for the CDR3: TGTGCCAGCAGCTCCCGACAGGGGGACTGGCGGGGGGTTCGGTACGAGCAGTACTTC. Residues: CASSSRQGDWRGVRYEQYF.

This chain joins TRBV10-3 and TRBJ2-2; TRBD1 aligns across 7 bases. Trimming took 1 base from V and 6 from J; bases not matched to a gene: 8. Germline CDR1 reads ENHRY; CDR2 reads SYGVKD. The CDR3 loop spans 16 amino acids. The CDR3 reads CAISEYGNRGAGELFF. DNA for the CDR3: TGTGCCATCAGTGAGTACGGGAACAGGGGCGCCGGGGAGCTGTTTTTT.

Here the CDR3 DNA reads TGCGCCAGCAGCCAAGGGGGCGGGAAGGATGAAAAACTGTTTTTT. This gives the protein CASSQGGGKDEKLFF. J is TRBJ1-4 and V is TRBV4-1; D might be TRBD1 (5 bases). Per germline, CDR1 MGHRA and CDR2 YSYEKL. V dropped 1 base and J dropped 6 bases, with 12 bases sitting between them. CDR3 length: 15 residues.

The chain joins TRBV27 to TRBJ1-6; TRBD1 is a possible D gene (6 bases). The germline gives CDR1 MNHEY, CDR2 SMNVEV (reference sequence). Trimming shortened V by 6 bases and J by 10 bases, and 16 bases separated the two germline ends. There are 14 residues in the CDR3. The CDR3 reads CASSPRQGRSPLHF. For the CDR3, the DNA is TGTGCCAGCAGCCCAAGGCAGGGGAGGTCACCCCTCCACTTT.

V usage is TRBV7-6 and J usage is TRBJ2-5; 7 nucleotides match TRBD2. V was pared by 0 bases and J by 5 bases, with 6 bases of the junction left unmatched. The CDR3 loop spans 15 amino acids. Germline V gene lookup returns CDR1 SGHVS and CDR2 FNYEAQ. The CDR3 sequence: CASSLAAGSGETQYF. The CDR3, as DNA: TGTGCCAGCAGCTTAGCAGCGGGGTCCGGGGAGACCCAGTACTTC.

The chain links TRBV4-3 to TRBJ1-6, with D possibly matching TRBD1 (5 bases). Germline V gene data show CDR1 as LGHNA and CDR2 as YSLEER. CDR3 length equals 17 residues. With 0 bases removed from V and 8 bases from J, the gap between germline ends came to 17 bases. CDR3 loop: CASSQDQEAGTYSPLHF. CDR3 in DNA: TGCGCCAGCAGCCAAGATCAGGAGGCGGGGACCTATTCACCCCTCCACTTT.